The 31 T cell receptor beta chains below come from one sample, sequenced in a study of blood T cell repertoires in COVID-19. Generated by immunoSEQ multiplex PCR, the TCRdb table keeps only in-frame clones and is missing some. The sample lists 120,000 to 150,000 clones, more than 70% occurring once. The specimen sequenced was peripheral blood. The receptors stem from a man between 60 and 75 years old with active or convalescent COVID-19.

This sequence joins TRBV29-1 and TRBJ1-5; tentative D call: TRBD1 (6 bases). The germline V gene encodes CDR1 SQVTM and CDR2 ANQGSEA. The CDR3 spans 14 residues. Trimming cost V 4 bases and J 5 bases, with 15 bases left between them. In nucleotides, the CDR3 is TGCAGCGTTGTGACCACAGGGTCAGATCAGCCCCAGCATTTT. It encodes CSVVTTGSDQPQHF.

The chain recombines TRBV10-3 with TRBJ2-7; D perhaps matches TRBD1 (6 bases). The CDR3 covers 15 residues. With 5 bases removed from V and 5 bases from J, the gap between germline ends came to 19 bases. Germline V gene data show CDR1 as ENHRY and CDR2 as SYGVKD. The CDR3 reads CAISRQADRDHEQYF. The CDR3 coding sequence is TGTGCCATCAGTCGACAGGCTGATCGGGACCACGAGCAGTACTTC.

V is TRBV28 and J is TRBJ1-5; TRBD1 aligns across 10 bases. CDR1 is MDHEN, CDR2 SYDVKM, per germline. CDR3 length: 15 residues. Losses at the gene ends were 3 bases for V and 7 bases for J; bases not matched to a gene: 6. The CDR3 DNA sequence: TGTGCCAGCAGTTTCTCGACAGGGGGCGGCCAGCCCCAGCATTTT. It is translated as CASSFSTGGGQPQHF.

This clone was counted a single time. V gene TRBV4-3 combines with J gene TRBJ2-5; a weak D match, TRBD2 (5 bases). The CDR3 length is 13 residues. Germline CDR1 and CDR2: LGHNA and YSLEER. Deletions cut 1 base from V and 4 bases from J, with 7 bases between. The CDR3 loop is CASSQVAGETQYF. The DNA of the CDR3 is TGCGCCAGCAGCCAAGTCGCGGGAGAGACCCAGTACTTC.

CDR3 sequence reads: CASKTASTDTQYF. The CDR3 DNA sequence: TGCGCCAGCAAAACAGCTAGCACAGATACGCAGTATTTT. V is TRBV5-1 and J is TRBJ2-3; D gene ambiguous. Germline loops: CDR1 SGHRS, CDR2 YFSETQ. This CDR3 has 13 residues. V dropped 6 bases and J dropped 0 bases, with 8 bases sitting between them. Supplemented by reference TRBV5-1 and TRBJ2-3, the full variable domain reads KAGVTQTPRYLIKTRGQQVTLSCSPISGHRSVSWYQQTPGQGLQFLFEYFSETQRNKGNFPGRFSGRQFSNSRSEMNVSTLELGDSALYLCASKTASTDTQYFGPGTRLTVL.

This rearrangement joins TRBV10-2 to TRBJ1-5; TRBD1 aligns across 7 bases. CDR1 and CDR2 (germline): WSHSY, SAAADI. V dropped 6 bases and J dropped 4; count of bases not matched to a gene: 6. This CDR3 has 14 amino acids. CDR3 region: CASSDRVPNQPQHF. DNA for the CDR3: TGCGCCAGCAGCGACAGGGTCCCTAATCAGCCCCAGCATTTT.

V and J are TRBV19 and TRBJ2-2; possible D gene TRBD2, 5 bases. The CDR3 runs 13 residues. V was pared by 7 bases and J by 4 bases, with 10 bases between. CDR1 is LNHDA, CDR2 SQIVND, per germline (reference sequence). CDR3 sequence (DNA): TGTGCCAGTATCCCGGGAACCACCGGGGAGCTGTTTTTT. It encodes CASIPGTTGELFF.

The V gene is TRBV6-2 or TRBV6-3, the J gene TRBJ2-2; weak D call: TRBD2 (6 bases). V lost 5 bases, J lost 6 bases, and 16 bases lay in between. The germline CDR1 and CDR2 sequences are MNHEY and SVGEGT. The CDR3 runs 15 residues. The DNA for the CDR3 is TGTGCCAGCAGTAGGAGGGAGTCCCCCCCCGGGGAGCTGTTTTTT. It encodes CASSRRESPPGELFF.

The chain joins TRBV5-1 to TRBJ1-1; the D gene is possibly TRBD1 (5 bases). Germline CDR1 is SGHRS and CDR2 is YFSETQ. Trimming took off 3 bases at V and 5 bases at J, with 23 bases between the two ends. The CDR3 covers 17 residues. CDR3 in amino acids: CASSSRTTGALGTEAFF. Here the CDR3 DNA reads TGCGCCAGCAGCTCGAGGACTACTGGGGCCCTTGGAACTGAAGCTTTCTTT.

The chain combines TRBV19 with TRBJ1-2; D is unresolved. Germline V CDR1 and CDR2: LNHDA, SQIVND (reference sequence). Trimming shortened V by 2 bases and J by 2 bases, and 9 bases separated the two germline ends. The CDR3 sequence is 14 residues long. The CDR3 DNA sequence: TGTGCCAGTAGTATATCCAGTGCCAACTATGGCTACACCTTC. It yields the protein CASSISSANYGYTF.

This clone was seen only a few times. The chain uses TRBV10-3 and TRBJ1-1; possibly TRBD1 for D (5 bases). The CDR3 has 15 amino acids. Trimming removed 0 bases from V and 4 bases from J, with 12 bases in between. Germline CDR1 and CDR2: ENHRY and SYGVKD. CDR3 loop: CAISESPGRGTEAFF. The CDR3 coding sequence is TGTGCCATCAGTGAGTCTCCAGGGAGGGGCACTGAAGCTTTCTTT.

This clone was counted a single time. CDR3 coding DNA: TGCGCCAGCAGCGCGGGACAGCTGAACACTGAAGCTTTCTTT. It is translated as CASSAGQLNTEAFF. The V call is TRBV5-1, the J call TRBJ1-1; 7 nucleotides agree with TRBD1. With 4 bases clipped from V and 0 bases from J, the junction kept 3 bases outside the gene matches. The CDR3 totals 14 residues. CDR1 and CDR2 (germline): SGHRS, YFSETQ.

The V gene is TRBV12-5, the J gene TRBJ1-1; tentatively, D is TRBD1 (6 bases). The CDR3 extends over 16 amino acids. CDR1 is LGHNT, CDR2 FRNRAP, per germline. Deletions cut 5 bases from V and 4 bases from J, with 20 bases between. CDR3 in DNA: TGTGCTAGTGGTCCTAACCCACAGGGAGGGACCACTGAAGCTTTCTTT. This sequence encodes CASGPNPQGGTTEAFF.

Notes on this clone: A read error may produce the germline difference seen at one junction end. V gene TRBV28 combines with J gene TRBJ2-2; 8 bases are shared with TRBD1. The CDR3 consists of 11 residues. The germline CDR1 and CDR2 sequences are MDHEN and SYDVKM. The CDR3 reads CAGRGRGELFF. CDR3 DNA sequence: TGTGCCGGCAGGGGGCGTGGGGAGCTGTTTTTT. The whole variable domain, remainder taken from reference TRBV28 and TRBJ2-2, is DVKVTQSSRYLVKRTGEKVFLECVQDMDHENMFWYRQDPGLGLRLIYFSYDVKMKEKGDIPEGYSVSREKKERFSLILESASTNQTSMYLCAGRGRGELFFGEGSRLTVL.

The V and J genes are TRBV4-3 and TRBJ1-1, with 8 bases aligning to TRBD1. The germline V gene encodes CDR1 LGHNA and CDR2 YSLEER. This CDR3 is 19 amino acids long. J gave up 1 base and V 0 bases, and 13 bases lay outside the gene matches. The CDR3 DNA reads as TGCGCCAGCAGCCAAGAACGCTACGAAAGGACAGGGAGGAACACTGAAGCTTTCTTT. This gives the protein CASSQERYERTGRNTEAFF.

The CDR3 sequence is CASSPVPGQEGGKLFF. The CDR3 DNA is TGTGCCAGCAGCCCCGTACCGGGACAGGAAGGTGGGAAACTGTTTTTT. This chain connects TRBV3-1 (or the pseudogene TRBV3-2) to TRBJ1-4, with TRBD1 identical over 8 bases. With 4 bases clipped from V and 11 bases from J, the junction kept 15 bases outside the gene matches. This CDR3 region has 16 residues. CDR1 and CDR2 from the germline V gene are LGHDT and YNNKEL (reference sequence).

The J gene is TRBJ1-2, the V gene TRBV28; 9 bases are shared with TRBD1. Looked up from germline, CDR1 is MDHEN and CDR2 is SYDVKM. The CDR3 covers 16 residues. The junction had 8 bases not matched to a gene; V was cut back by 2 bases and J by 4 bases. For the CDR3, the DNA is TGTGCCAGCAGTTTACCCGGGACAGGGTCGGCCTATGGCTACACCTTC. Its translation is CASSLPGTGSAYGYTF.

The chain links TRBV14 to TRBJ2-3, with TRBD2 matching over 7 bases. This CDR3 contains 17 residues. J was trimmed by 0 bases and V by 2 bases; bases with no gene match: 8. The germline CDR1 and CDR2 sequences are SGHDN and FVKESK. The CDR3, as DNA: TGTGCCAGCAGCCAAAGTCGTAGCGGGTATAGCACAGATACGCAGTATTTT. Its translation is CASSQSRSGYSTDTQYF.

The chain employs TRBV18 and TRBJ1-3; 8 bases line up with TRBD1. This CDR3 comprises 18 residues. CDR1 KGHSH and CDR2 LQKENI come from the germline V gene. With V trimmed by 3 bases and J by 0 bases, 10 bases remained unmatched. The CDR3 loop reads CASSPIPQGASSGNTIYF. The CDR3 region has the DNA TGTGCCAGCTCACCCATCCCCCAGGGGGCGAGCTCTGGAAACACCATATATTTT.

The chain carries TRBV7-2 and TRBJ2-1; D remains unclear. Germline V gives CDR1 SGHTA, CDR2 FQGNSA. Trimming removed 5 bases at V and 9 bases at J, with 17 bases between. The CDR3 extends over 14 amino acids. The CDR3 sequence: CASSPLLPLSEQFF. The CDR3 region has the DNA TGTGCCAGCAGCCCTCTATTACCCCTTAGTGAGCAGTTCTTC.

The rearrangement joins TRBV28 to TRBJ2-3; D perhaps matches TRBD1 (5 bases). The CDR3 has 16 residues. The germline V gene has CDR1 MDHEN and CDR2 SYDVKM. V was cut by 0 bases and J by 1 base, with 11 bases left in between. CDR3: CASSLWGIQGTDTQYF. In nucleotides, the CDR3 is TGTGCCAGCAGTTTATGGGGGATACAGGGCACAGATACGCAGTATTTT.

The chain joins TRBV4-1 to TRBJ2-3; a weak D match, TRBD2 (5 bases). CDR3 length equals 12 residues. Germline V lookup: CDR1 MGHRA, CDR2 YSYEKL. The V end was cut by 4 bases, the J end by 8 bases, with 10 bases between. The CDR3 coding sequence is TGCGCCAGCAGCCGGGTTGGAGGTACGCAGTATTTT. Amino acids: CASSRVGGTQYF.

This clone has just a few counts. V and J are TRBV7-9 and TRBJ2-7; D is perhaps TRBD2 (6 bases). Trimming took off 3 bases at V and 3 bases at J, with 15 bases between the two ends. Germline-derived CDR1 and CDR2 are SEHNR and FQNEAQ (reference sequence). The CDR3 is made up of 15 amino acids. CDR3 protein: CASSFPGLGNYEQYF. CDR3 coding DNA: TGTGCCAGCAGCTTCCCGGGACTGGGCAACTACGAGCAGTACTTC.

The V gene is TRBV30, the J gene TRBJ1-1; D is unclear. CDR1 GTSNPN and CDR2 SVGIG come from the germline V gene (reference sequence). Trimming took off 4 bases at V and 4 bases at J, with 16 bases between the two ends. This CDR3 has 14 amino acids. CDR3 in amino acids: CAWNWGREGTEAFF. CDR3 nucleotides: TGTGCCTGGAACTGGGGTAGGGAGGGCACTGAAGCTTTCTTT.

The chain combines TRBV7-9 with TRBJ2-5, with TRBD1 as a possible D gene (6 bases). V lost 2 bases to trimming and J lost 4 bases, with 11 bases between them. Germline CDR1 and CDR2: SEHNR and FQNEAQ (reference sequence). The CDR3 consists of 14 residues. The CDR3 nucleotides are TGTGCCAGCAGCTTATCAGGGGCGGGAGAGACCCAGTACTTC. As protein: CASSLSGAGETQYF.

V gene TRBV7-2 combines with J gene TRBJ1-3; D is ambiguous. The CDR3 extends over 14 amino acids. Trimming cost V 1 base and J 1 base, with 5 bases left between them. Germline assignment: CDR1 SGHTA and CDR2 FQGNSA. CDR3 bases: TGTGCCAGCAGCTTAGGGCAGTCTGGAAACACCATATATTTT. Its protein is CASSLGQSGNTIYF. The full variable domain, in which reference TRBV7-2 and TRBJ1-3 provide the parts outside the CDR3, is GAGVSQSPSNKVTEKGKDVELRCDPISGHTALYWYRQSLGQGLEFLIYFQGNSAPDKSGLPSDRFSAERTGGSVSTLTIQRTQQEDSAVYLCASSLGQSGNTIYFGEGSWLTVV.

The chain combines TRBV28 with TRBJ2-7; 8 nucleotides line up with TRBD1. This CDR3 is built from 14 residues. Germline V CDR1 and CDR2: MDHEN, SYDVKM. V was pared by 6 bases and J by 5 bases, with 9 bases of the junction left unmatched. Here the CDR3 reads CASSPGTGLNEQYF. In nucleotides, the CDR3 is TGTGCCAGCAGCCCCGGGACAGGACTAAACGAGCAGTACTTC. The whole variable domain, remainder taken from reference TRBV28 and TRBJ2-7, is DVKVTQSSRYLVKRTGEKVFLECVQDMDHENMFWYRQDPGLGLRLIYFSYDVKMKEKGDIPEGYSVSREKKERFSLILESASTNQTSMYLCASSPGTGLNEQYFGPGTRLTVT.

This clone has only one observation. The chain is built from TRBV18 and TRBJ1-1; 11 nucleotides align to TRBD1. CDR1 KGHSH and CDR2 LQKENI come from the germline V gene. The J segment lost 4 bases and the V segment lost 3 bases, leaving 13 bases of the junction unmatched. The CDR3 totals 18 residues. The CDR3 sequence is CASSPLPGQGALVTEAFF. The CDR3 nucleotides read TGTGCCAGCTCACCTTTGCCTGGACAGGGGGCTTTGGTCACTGAAGCTTTCTTT. Combining the CDR3 with reference TRBV18 and TRBJ1-1 gives the whole variable domain NAGVMQNPRHLVRRRGQEARLRCSPMKGHSHVYWYRQLPEEGLKFMVYLQKENIIDESGMPKERFSAEFPKEGPSILRIQQVVRGDSAAYFCASSPLPGQGALVTEAFFGQGTRLTVV.

V usage is TRBV19 and J usage is TRBJ2-5; 7 bases are a match to TRBD1. CDR3 length equals 13 residues. Losses at the gene ends were 10 bases for V and 5 bases for J; bases not matched to a gene: 10. Germline CDR1 is LNHDA and CDR2 is SQIVND (reference sequence). Here the CDR3 reads CATLDRVWETQYF. CDR3 DNA sequence: TGTGCCACTCTTGACAGGGTTTGGGAGACCCAGTACTTC.

This clone showed up just a few times. The chain joins TRBV27 to TRBJ2-3, with TRBD1 matching over 9 bases. The junction had 12 bases not matched to a gene; V was cut back by 2 bases and J by 3 bases. The CDR3 is 18 residues long. CDR1 and CDR2 (germline): MNHEY, SMNVEV (reference sequence). CDR3 sequence: CASSLRDRESSPTDTQYF. CDR3 bases: TGTGCCAGCAGTTTAAGGGACAGGGAGTCTAGCCCGACAGATACGCAGTATTTT.

The rearrangement uses TRBV19 and TRBJ2-3; 14 nucleotides match TRBD2. V was pared by 11 bases and J by 4 bases, with 2 bases of the junction left unmatched. Germline loops: CDR1 LNHDA, CDR2 SQIVND (reference sequence). The CDR3 consists of 13 residues. CDR3 protein: CASGLAGADTQYF. The CDR3 bases are TGTGCCTCGGGACTAGCGGGAGCAGATACGCAGTATTTT.